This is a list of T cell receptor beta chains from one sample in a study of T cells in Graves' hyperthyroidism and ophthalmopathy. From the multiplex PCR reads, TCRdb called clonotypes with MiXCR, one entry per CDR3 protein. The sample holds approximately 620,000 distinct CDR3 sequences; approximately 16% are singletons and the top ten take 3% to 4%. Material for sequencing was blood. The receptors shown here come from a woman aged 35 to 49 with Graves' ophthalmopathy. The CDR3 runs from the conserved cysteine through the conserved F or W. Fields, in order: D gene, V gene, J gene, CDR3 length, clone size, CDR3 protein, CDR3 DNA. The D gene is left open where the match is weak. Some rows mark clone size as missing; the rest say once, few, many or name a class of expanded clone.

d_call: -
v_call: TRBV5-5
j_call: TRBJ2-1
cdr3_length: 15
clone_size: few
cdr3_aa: CASSLGTNSYNEQFF
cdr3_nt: TGTGCCAGCAGCTTGGGGACCAACTCCTACAATGAGCAGTTCTTC

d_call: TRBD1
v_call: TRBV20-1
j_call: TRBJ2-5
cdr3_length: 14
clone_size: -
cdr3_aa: CSAQGTGDQETQYF
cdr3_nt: TGCAGTGCTCAGGGGACAGGGGACCAAGAGACCCAGTACTTC

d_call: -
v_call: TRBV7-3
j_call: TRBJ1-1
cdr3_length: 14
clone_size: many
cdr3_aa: CASSRGGMNTEAFF
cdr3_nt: TGTGCCAGCAGCCGAGGAGGGATGAACACTGAAGCTTTCTTT

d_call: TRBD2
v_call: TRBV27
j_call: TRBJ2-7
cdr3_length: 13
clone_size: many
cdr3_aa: CASSRLAGGRQYF
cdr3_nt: TGTGCCAGCAGTCGACTAGCGGGGGGACGGCAGTACTTC

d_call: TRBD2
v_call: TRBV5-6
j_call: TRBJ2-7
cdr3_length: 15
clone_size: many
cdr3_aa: CASRTLAESPYEQYF
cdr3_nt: TGTGCCAGCAGGACTCTAGCGGAGTCTCCCTACGAGCAGTACTTC

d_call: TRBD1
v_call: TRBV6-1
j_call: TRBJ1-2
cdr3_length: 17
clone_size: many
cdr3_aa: CASSAPPGGGHDYGYTF
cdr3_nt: TGTGCCAGCAGCGCTCCCCCAGGGGGGGGCCATGACTATGGCTACACCTTC

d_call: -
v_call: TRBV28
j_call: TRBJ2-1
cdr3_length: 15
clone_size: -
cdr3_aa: CASRRGLSSYNEQFF
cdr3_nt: TGTGCCAGCAGAAGGGGGTTAAGCTCCTACAATGAGCAGTTCTTC

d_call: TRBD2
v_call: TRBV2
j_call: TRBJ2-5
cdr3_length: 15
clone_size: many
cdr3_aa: CASSVEAGRLETQYF
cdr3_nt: TGTGCCAGCAGTGTGGAAGCGGGAAGGTTAGAGACCCAGTACTTC

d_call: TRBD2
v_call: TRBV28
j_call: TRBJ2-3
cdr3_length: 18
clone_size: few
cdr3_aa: CASSFRASGSRSTDTQYF
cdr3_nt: TGTGCCAGCAGTTTTAGGGCTAGCGGGAGCCGTAGCACAGATACGCAGTATTTT

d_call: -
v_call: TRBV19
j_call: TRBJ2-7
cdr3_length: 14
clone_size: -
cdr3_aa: CASSKGESSYEQYF
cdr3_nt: TGTGCCAGTAGTAAGGGCGAGAGCTCCTACGAGCAGTACTTC

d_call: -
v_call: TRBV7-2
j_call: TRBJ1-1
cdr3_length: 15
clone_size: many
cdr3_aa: CASSSSSTLNTEAFF
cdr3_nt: TGTGCCAGCAGCTCGAGCAGTACCCTGAACACTGAAGCTTTCTTT